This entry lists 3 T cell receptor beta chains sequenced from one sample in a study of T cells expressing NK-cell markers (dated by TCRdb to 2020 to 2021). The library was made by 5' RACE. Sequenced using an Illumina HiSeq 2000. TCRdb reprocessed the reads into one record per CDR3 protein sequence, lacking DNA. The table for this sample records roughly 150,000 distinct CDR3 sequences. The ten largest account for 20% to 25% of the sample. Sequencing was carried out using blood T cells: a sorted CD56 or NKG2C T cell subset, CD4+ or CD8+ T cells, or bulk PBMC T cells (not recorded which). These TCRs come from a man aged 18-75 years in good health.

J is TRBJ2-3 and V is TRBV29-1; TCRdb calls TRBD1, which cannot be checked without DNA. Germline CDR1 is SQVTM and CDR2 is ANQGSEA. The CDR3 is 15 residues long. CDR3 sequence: CSAEGARQGFDTQYF.

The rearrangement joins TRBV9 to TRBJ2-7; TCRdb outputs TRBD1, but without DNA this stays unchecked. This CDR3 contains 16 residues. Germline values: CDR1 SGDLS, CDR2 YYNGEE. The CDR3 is CASNSGTGGPYNEQYF.

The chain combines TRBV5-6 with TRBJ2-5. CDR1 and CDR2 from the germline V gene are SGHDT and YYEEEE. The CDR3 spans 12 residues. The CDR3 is CASSLFVETQYF.